The rows below give T cell receptor beta chains drawn from one sample of a study of cytomegalovirus exposure and HLA in healthy donors. The repertoire was sequenced with immunoSEQ multiplex PCR; TCRdb's copy has only in-frame clones and lacks some. The data contain roughly 190,000 clones, about 83% of them singletons. Sample: PBMCs. The origin of the receptors is a man in his forties in good health and CMV-seropositive. Both conserved end residues are part of each CDR3. Fields, in order: CDR3 protein, V gene, clone size, J gene. Size values are once, few and many counts, or a class for expanded clones, and some rows have none.

CDR3 protein: CASSYFLAGSYNEQFF
V gene: TRBV6-5
clone size: .
J gene: TRBJ2-1

CDR3 protein: CASSQDASGTSGSWGSYEQYF
V gene: TRBV4-2
clone size: .
J gene: TRBJ2-7

CDR3 protein: CASSQRDRNTEAFF
V gene: TRBV4-2
clone size: .
J gene: TRBJ1-1

CDR3 protein: CASSVTSPGHTQYF
V gene: TRBV5-5
clone size: .
J gene: TRBJ2-3

CDR3 protein: CASTCLGAAGGTYNEQFF
V gene: TRBV28
clone size: once
J gene: TRBJ2-1

CDR3 protein: CASSLAVAGTSTDTQYF
V gene: TRBV5-1
clone size: .
J gene: TRBJ2-3

CDR3 protein: CASSSRLAGTGELFF
V gene: TRBV9
clone size: .
J gene: TRBJ2-2

CDR3 protein: CASSLTVQGPTTKQYF
V gene: TRBV7-9
clone size: .
J gene: TRBJ2-7

CDR3 protein: CASSIPRGWTDTQYF
V gene: TRBV28
clone size: .
J gene: TRBJ2-3

CDR3 protein: CASSIYTGDFSYNEQFF
V gene: TRBV19
clone size: .
J gene: TRBJ2-1

CDR3 protein: CASSKTPSTGDYYQPQHF
V gene: TRBV21-1
clone size: .
J gene: TRBJ1-5

CDR3 protein: CASSLGVGQETQYF
V gene: TRBV5-5
clone size: .
J gene: TRBJ2-5

CDR3 protein: CAISPDRTEAFF
V gene: TRBV10-3
clone size: .
J gene: TRBJ1-1

CDR3 protein: CASSYSGTGEYSQYF
V gene: TRBV6-5
clone size: .
J gene: TRBJ2-3

CDR3 protein: CASSYRVQETQYF
V gene: TRBV6-5
clone size: .
J gene: TRBJ2-5